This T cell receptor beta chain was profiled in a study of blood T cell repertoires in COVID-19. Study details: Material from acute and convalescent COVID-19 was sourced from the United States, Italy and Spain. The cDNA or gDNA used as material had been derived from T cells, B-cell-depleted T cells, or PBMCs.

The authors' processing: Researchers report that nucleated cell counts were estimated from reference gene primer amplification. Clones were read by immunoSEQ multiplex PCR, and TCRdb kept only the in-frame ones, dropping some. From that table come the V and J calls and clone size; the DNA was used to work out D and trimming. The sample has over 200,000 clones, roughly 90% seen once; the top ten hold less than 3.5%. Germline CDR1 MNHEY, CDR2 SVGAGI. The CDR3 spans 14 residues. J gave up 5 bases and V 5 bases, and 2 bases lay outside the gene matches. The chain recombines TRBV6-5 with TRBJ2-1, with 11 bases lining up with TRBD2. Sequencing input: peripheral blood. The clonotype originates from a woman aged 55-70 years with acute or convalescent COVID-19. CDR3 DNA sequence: TGTGCCAGCAGTAAGACTAGCGGGGACAATGAGCAGTTCTTC. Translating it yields CASSKTSGDNEQFF.